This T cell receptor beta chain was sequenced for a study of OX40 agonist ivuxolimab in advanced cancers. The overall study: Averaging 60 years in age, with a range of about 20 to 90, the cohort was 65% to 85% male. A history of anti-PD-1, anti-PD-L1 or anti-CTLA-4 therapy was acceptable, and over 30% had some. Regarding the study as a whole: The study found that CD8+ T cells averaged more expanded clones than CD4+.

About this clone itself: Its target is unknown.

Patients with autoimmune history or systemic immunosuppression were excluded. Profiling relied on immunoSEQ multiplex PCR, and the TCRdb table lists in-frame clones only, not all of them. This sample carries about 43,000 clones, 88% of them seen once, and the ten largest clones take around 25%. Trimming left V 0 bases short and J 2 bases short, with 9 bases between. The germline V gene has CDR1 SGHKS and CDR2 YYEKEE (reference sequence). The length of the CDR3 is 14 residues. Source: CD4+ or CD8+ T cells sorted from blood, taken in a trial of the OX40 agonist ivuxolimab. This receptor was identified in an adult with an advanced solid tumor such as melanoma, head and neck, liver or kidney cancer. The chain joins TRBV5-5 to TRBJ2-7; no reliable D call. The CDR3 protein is CASSLARATYEQYF. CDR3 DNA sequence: TGTGCCAGCAGCTTGGCCCGGGCCACCTACGAGCAGTACTTC.